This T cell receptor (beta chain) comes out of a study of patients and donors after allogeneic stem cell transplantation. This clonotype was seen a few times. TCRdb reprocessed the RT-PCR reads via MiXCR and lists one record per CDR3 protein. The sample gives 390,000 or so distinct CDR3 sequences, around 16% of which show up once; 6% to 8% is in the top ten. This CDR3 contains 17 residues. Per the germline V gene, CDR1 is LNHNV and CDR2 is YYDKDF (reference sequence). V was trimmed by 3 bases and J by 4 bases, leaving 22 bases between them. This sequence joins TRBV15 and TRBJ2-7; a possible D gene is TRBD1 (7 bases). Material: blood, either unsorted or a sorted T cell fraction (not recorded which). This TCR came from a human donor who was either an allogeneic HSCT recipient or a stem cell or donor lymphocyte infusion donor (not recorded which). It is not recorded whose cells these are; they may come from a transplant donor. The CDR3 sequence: CATSSTGQVRGVYEQYF. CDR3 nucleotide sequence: TGTGCCACCAGCAGCACCGGACAGGTTCGCGGGGTATACGAGCAGTACTTC.